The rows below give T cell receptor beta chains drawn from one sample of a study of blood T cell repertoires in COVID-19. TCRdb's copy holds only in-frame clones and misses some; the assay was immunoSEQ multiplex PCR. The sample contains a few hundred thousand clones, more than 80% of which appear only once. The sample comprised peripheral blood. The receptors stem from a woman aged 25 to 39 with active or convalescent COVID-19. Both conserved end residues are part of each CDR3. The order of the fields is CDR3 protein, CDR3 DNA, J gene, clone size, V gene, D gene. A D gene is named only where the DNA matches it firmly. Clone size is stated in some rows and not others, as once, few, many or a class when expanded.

cdr3_aa: CASSYSGGHGYTF
cdr3_nt: TGTGCCAGCAGTTACTCGGGAGGGCACGGCTACACCTTC
j_call: TRBJ1-2
clone_size: NA
v_call: TRBV6-2/TRBV6-3
d_call: NA

cdr3_aa: CASSRWSGSGEQYF
cdr3_nt: TGTGCCAGCAGCCGCTGGTCCGGGTCGGGGGAGCAGTACTTC
j_call: TRBJ2-7
clone_size: NA
v_call: TRBV5-6
d_call: NA

cdr3_aa: CASSVGDTGTEAFF
cdr3_nt: TGTGCCAGCAGTGTGGGCGACACCGGAACTGAAGCTTTCTTT
j_call: TRBJ1-1
clone_size: NA
v_call: TRBV25-1
d_call: NA

cdr3_aa: CASSRGDFATNEKLFF
cdr3_nt: TGTGCCAGCAGCCGGGGGGACTTTGCAACTAATGAAAAACTGTTTTTT
j_call: TRBJ1-4
clone_size: once
v_call: TRBV5-8
d_call: NA

cdr3_aa: CASSLYRDSASYNSPLHF
cdr3_nt: TGTGCCAGTAGTCTCTACCGGGACAGTGCATCCTATAATTCACCCCTCCACTTT
j_call: TRBJ1-6
clone_size: NA
v_call: TRBV19
d_call: TRBD1

cdr3_aa: CASSLSGGIQYF
cdr3_nt: TGTGCCAGCAGTTTATCGGGGGGCATTCAGTACTTC
j_call: TRBJ2-4
clone_size: NA
v_call: TRBV27
d_call: NA

cdr3_aa: CASSHGAGPGPDSTDTQYF
cdr3_nt: TGTGCCAGCAGCCATGGCGCGGGACCGGGGCCCGATAGCACAGATACGCAGTATTTT
j_call: TRBJ2-3
clone_size: NA
v_call: TRBV4-2
d_call: NA

cdr3_aa: CASSYSTGLREQYF
cdr3_nt: TGTGCCAGCAGTTACTCGACGGGTCTGCGCGAGCAGTACTTC
j_call: TRBJ2-7
clone_size: NA
v_call: TRBV6-6
d_call: NA

cdr3_aa: CASSWAPRGANVLTF
cdr3_nt: TGTGCCAGCAGTTGGGCACCCCGAGGGGCCAACGTCCTGACTTTC
j_call: TRBJ2-6
clone_size: NA
v_call: TRBV6-2/TRBV6-3
d_call: NA

cdr3_aa: CASSLGQRSNQPQHF
cdr3_nt: TGTGCCAGCAGCCTAGGACAGCGTAGCAATCAGCCCCAGCATTTT
j_call: TRBJ1-5
clone_size: NA
v_call: TRBV3-1/TRBV3-2
d_call: NA

cdr3_aa: CASSFIRGSGNTIYF
cdr3_nt: TGTGCCAGCAGTTTTATAAGGGGGTCTGGAAACACCATATATTTT
j_call: TRBJ1-3
clone_size: few
v_call: TRBV28
d_call: NA

cdr3_aa: CASTIMAGSGNTIYF
cdr3_nt: TGTGCCAGTACCATCATGGCGGGCTCTGGAAACACCATATATTTT
j_call: TRBJ1-3
clone_size: NA
v_call: TRBV19
d_call: NA